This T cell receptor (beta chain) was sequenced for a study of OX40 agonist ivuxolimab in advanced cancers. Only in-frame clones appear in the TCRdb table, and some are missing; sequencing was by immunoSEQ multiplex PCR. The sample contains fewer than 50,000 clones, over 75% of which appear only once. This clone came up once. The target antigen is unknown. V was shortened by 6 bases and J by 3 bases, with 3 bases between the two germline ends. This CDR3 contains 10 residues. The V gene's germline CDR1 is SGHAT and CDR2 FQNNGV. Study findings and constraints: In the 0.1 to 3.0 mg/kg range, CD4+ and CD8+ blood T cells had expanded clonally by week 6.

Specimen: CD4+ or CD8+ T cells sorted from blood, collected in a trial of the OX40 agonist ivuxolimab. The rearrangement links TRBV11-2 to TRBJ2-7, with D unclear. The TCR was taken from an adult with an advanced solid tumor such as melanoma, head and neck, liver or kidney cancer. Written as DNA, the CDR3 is TGTGCCAGCAGTAACTACGAGCAGTACTTC. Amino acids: CASSNYEQYF.